Shown below are 14 T cell receptor beta chains from a single sample sequenced in a study of shared clonotypes between healthy human individuals. Libraries were prepared by immunoSEQ multiplex PCR; TCRdb keeps only in-frame clonotypes and omits some of them. This table holds millions of clones, approximately 94% found once. CD45RO-negative cells were positively selected for CCR7, leaving out terminally differentiated effector memory CD45RA+ cells. The source material was naive CD8+ T cells sorted from blood. These receptors came from a man between 18 and 29 years old in good health.

The V call is TRBV6-1, the J call TRBJ1-5; 7 bases match TRBD1. CDR3 size: 15 residues. Germline V gives CDR1 MNHNS, CDR2 SASEGT. V gave up 8 bases and J gave up 0 bases; unmatched junction bases: 7. The CDR3 DNA sequence: TGTGCCAGCCGGGACAGCCAATATAGCAATCAGCCCCAGCATTTT. This codes for CASRDSQYSNQPQHF.

This sequence joins TRBV28 and TRBJ1-5; D unclear. CDR3 length equals 13 residues. From germline, CDR1 is MDHEN and CDR2 SYDVKM. V lost 3 bases to trimming and J lost 3 bases, with 6 bases between them. CDR3 in DNA: TGTGCCAGCAGTTTTTCCAACAATCAGCCCCAGCATTTT. It encodes CASSFSNNQPQHF.

The chain joins TRBV27 to TRBJ2-7; the match to TRBD1 covers 9 bases. V lost 6 bases and J lost 3; bases outside the gene matches: 9. Germline V gene sequence: CDR1 MNHEY, CDR2 SMNVEV (reference sequence). This CDR3 is built from 15 residues. DNA of the CDR3: TGTGCCAGCAGCAACGTCGGGACAGGGTTCTACGAGCAGTACTTC. Translated, it gives CASSNVGTGFYEQYF.

J is TRBJ2-1 and V is TRBV10-1, with 11 positions matching TRBD2. Germline V gene sequence: CDR1 WNHNN, CDR2 SYGVQD (reference sequence). The CDR3 extends over 17 amino acids. V was clipped by 0 bases and J by 10 bases; unmatched bases: 11. The CDR3 is CASSESPLAGGPREQFF. The CDR3 region has the DNA TGCGCCAGCAGTGAGTCCCCTTTAGCGGGGGGGCCTCGGGAGCAGTTCTTC.

J is TRBJ1-5 and V is TRBV5-8; D not certain. In germline, CDR1 is SGHTS, CDR2 YDEGEE. V lost 0 bases and J lost 8, with 9 bases in between. CDR3 length: 13 residues. The CDR3 here is CASSLDAEEPQHF. The CDR3 bases are TGTGCCAGCAGCTTGGATGCTGAGGAGCCCCAGCATTTT. The complete variable domain, with remaining parts taken from reference TRBV5-8 and TRBJ1-5, reads EAGVTQSPTHLIKTRGQQATLRCSPISGHTSVYWYQQALGLGLQFLLWYDEGEERNRGNFPPRFSGRQFPNYSSELNVNALELEDSALYLCASSLDAEEPQHFGDGTRLSIL.

The chain links TRBV7-2 to TRBJ2-2; possibly TRBD2 for D (5 bases). The germline V and J ends were trimmed by 5 bases and 5 bases, with 18 bases remaining between them. Looked up from germline, CDR1 is SGHTA and CDR2 is FQGNSA. The CDR3 runs to 16 residues. The CDR3 DNA sequence: TGTGCCAGCAGCCACTCTATGGCGGAGGTTACCGGGGAGCTGTTTTTT. This gives the protein CASSHSMAEVTGELFF.

This rearrangement joins TRBV27 to TRBJ2-1, with no clear D. Germline values: CDR1 MNHEY, CDR2 SMNVEV (reference sequence). The CDR3 length is 14 residues. Trimming shortened V by 0 bases and J by 9 bases, and 12 bases separated the two germline ends. This CDR3 reads CASSLSFRFGEQFF. The CDR3, as DNA: TGTGCCAGCAGTTTATCGTTTCGCTTCGGTGAGCAGTTCTTC.

This chain uses TRBV6-4 with TRBJ2-7, with D possibly TRBD1 on 5 matching bases. V shed 3 bases and J shed 0 bases, with 18 bases lying between them. The CDR3 runs to 17 residues. Germline V lookup: CDR1 MRHNA, CDR2 SNTAGT. DNA for the CDR3: TGTGCCAGCAGTGAAACGTTGGGGCCCGACCTCTCCTACGAGCAGTACTTC. Protein: CASSETLGPDLSYEQYF.

The chain joins TRBV6-6 to TRBJ2-2, with 8 positions matching TRBD1. The CDR3 is 14 residues long. Per germline, CDR1 MNHNY and CDR2 SVGAGI (reference sequence). Unmatched junction bases numbered 2, after V lost 5 bases and J lost 3 bases. CDR3 in amino acids: CASSQTGDTGELFF. The CDR3 DNA sequence: TGTGCCAGCAGTCAGACAGGGGACACCGGGGAGCTGTTTTTT.

V is TRBV5-6 and J is TRBJ2-5; maybe TRBD2 (5 bases). CDR1 SGHDT and CDR2 YYEEEE come from the germline V gene. CDR3 length equals 15 residues. Trimming stripped 0 bases from V and 10 bases from J, with 19 bases between. In DNA, the CDR3 is TGTGCCAGCAGCTTGGCTTTAACATCCCAACGGGGCCAGTACTTC. Protein: CASSLALTSQRGQYF. The entire variable domain, with the rest obtained from reference TRBV5-6 and TRBJ2-5, is as follows: DAGVTQSPTHLIKTRGQQVTLRCSPKSGHDTVSWYQQALGQGPQFIFQYYEEEERQRGNFPDRFSGHQFPNYSSELNVNALLLGDSALYLCASSLALTSQRGQYFGPGTRLLVL.

The chain recombines TRBV4-3 with TRBJ1-4, with 7 bases that match TRBD1. The V segment lost 0 bases and the J segment 4 bases; nucleotides outside the gene matches: 11. CDR1 and CDR2 from the germline V gene are LGHNA and YSLEER. The CDR3 sequence is 18 residues long. The CDR3 DNA sequence: TGCGCCAGCAGCCAAGATGAAGACAGGGTGAATAGTAATGAAAAACTGTTTTTT. Protein product: CASSQDEDRVNSNEKLFF.

The chain couples TRBV4-1 to TRBJ1-1; 9 bases match TRBD1. The CDR3 is made up of 15 amino acids. V gave up 1 base and J gave up 3 bases; unmatched junction bases: 3. Germline V gene data show CDR1 as MGHRA and CDR2 as YSYEKL. The CDR3 loop reads CASSQGQGVDTEAFF. In nucleotides, the CDR3 is TGCGCCAGCAGCCAAGGACAGGGGGTAGACACTGAAGCTTTCTTT.

The gene calls are TRBV4-3 and TRBJ1-1, with a weak D call TRBD1 (5 bases). V lost 1 base to trimming and J lost 1 base, with 7 bases between them. The CDR3 consists of 14 residues. Germline lookup yields CDR1 LGHNA and CDR2 YSLEER. Here the CDR3 DNA reads TGCGCCAGCAGCCAAGGCGGGACGAACACTGAAGCTTTCTTT. Protein sequence: CASSQGGTNTEAFF.

This clone was seen just once. The genes are TRBV10-3 and TRBJ2-2; D gene unclear. The length of the CDR3 is 14 residues. Trimming left V 7 bases short and J 0 bases short, with 9 bases between. Germline CDR1 is ENHRY and CDR2 is SYGVKD. The chain's CDR3 is CAITLDPNTGELFF. CDR3 DNA: TGTGCCATCACTTTGGACCCGAACACCGGGGAGCTGTTTTTT.